Each of the 30 T cell receptor beta chains below was sequenced from the same sample in a study of T cells in localized non-small cell lung cancer. Sequencing was performed with immunoSEQ multiplex PCR; in TCRdb, only in-frame clones are kept and a portion is missing. This sample has tens of thousands of clones, with about 91% found just once. The sample in question was peripheral blood, obtained before any cancer treatment. Receptor source: a man between 40 and 75 years old with stage I squamous cell lung carcinoma.

V gene TRBV7-9 combines with J gene TRBJ1-5, with a possible D match to TRBD1 (6 bases). The CDR3 runs 14 residues. Trimming pared 5 bases from V and 3 bases from J, leaving 11 bases between. From germline, CDR1 is SEHNR and CDR2 FQNEAQ (reference sequence). CDR3 region: CASSGDKANQPQHF. The DNA of the CDR3 is TGTGCCAGCAGCGGGGACAAAGCCAATCAGCCCCAGCATTTT.

This sequence joins TRBV5-1 and TRBJ2-1, with 7 bases fitting TRBD1. Per germline, CDR1 SGHRS and CDR2 YFSETQ. The V gene end was trimmed by 0 bases and the J gene end by 0 bases; junction bases not matched to a gene: 6. The CDR3 spans 17 residues. For the CDR3, the DNA is TGCGCCAGCAGCTTGGGACAGGGCCCAAGCTCCTACAATGAGCAGTTCTTC. Translating it yields CASSLGQGPSSYNEQFF.

The rearrangement links TRBV10-3 to TRBJ1-6; TRBD1 might be the D (5 bases). V shed 6 bases and J shed 7 bases, with 13 bases lying between them. The CDR3 extends over 14 amino acids. Germline-derived CDR1 and CDR2 are ENHRY and SYGVKD. DNA for the CDR3: TGTGCCATCAGCGTGACTGGGGGGAATTCACCCCTCCACTTT. Protein product: CAISVTGGNSPLHF.

This chain uses TRBV7-9 with TRBJ2-7; D is possibly TRBD1 (5 bases). The CDR3 consists of 17 residues. The ends were cut back, 0 bases at V and 2 bases at J, with 17 bases in the middle. CDR1 is SEHNR and CDR2 is FQNEAQ in the germline V gene (reference sequence). CDR3 protein: CASSLAWGVESPYEQYF. The CDR3, as DNA: TGTGCCAGCAGCTTAGCCTGGGGCGTGGAGAGTCCCTACGAGCAGTACTTC. Supplemented by reference TRBV7-9 and TRBJ2-7, the full variable domain reads DTGVSQNPRHKITKRGQNVTFRCDPISEHNRLYWYRQTLGQGPEFLTYFQNEAQLEKSRLLSDRFSAERPKGSFSTLEIQRTEQGDSAMYLCASSLAWGVESPYEQYFGPGTRLTVT.

The chain is built from TRBV2 and TRBJ2-5; possibly TRBD1 for D (5 bases). V was cut by 6 bases and J by 2 bases, with 13 bases left in between. The CDR3 extends over 14 amino acids. Germline V gene sequence: CDR1 SNHLY, CDR2 FYNNEI. For the CDR3, the DNA is TGTGCCAGCAGGGGGCCGGGCAGACAAGAGACCCAGTACTTC. As protein: CASRGPGRQETQYF.

The chain combines TRBV6-1 with TRBJ2-5; 8 nucleotides align to TRBD2. The CDR3 runs to 14 residues. Germline loops: CDR1 MNHNS, CDR2 SASEGT. V trimming: 7 bases; J trimming: 5 bases; junction bases outside the gene matches: 9. CDR3 coding DNA: TGTGCCAGCACCGGTAGCGGGGTCATGGAGACCCAGTACTTC. Translating gives CASTGSGVMETQYF.

The gene calls are TRBV28 and TRBJ2-3, with no clear D. The germline gives CDR1 MDHEN, CDR2 SYDVKM. The CDR3 has 13 amino acids. The germline V and J ends were trimmed by 5 bases and 1 base, with 7 bases remaining between them. This CDR3 reads CASSAPGTDTQYF. The DNA for the CDR3 is TGTGCCAGCAGTGCCCCGGGCACAGATACGCAGTATTTT.

The chain employs TRBV5-1 and TRBJ2-1, with unresolved D. CDR1 is SGHRS, CDR2 YFSETQ, per germline. V was trimmed by 4 bases and J by 0 bases, leaving 11 bases between them. The CDR3 runs 15 residues. CDR3 region: CASSPLSSSYNEQFF. CDR3 nucleotide sequence: TGCGCCAGCAGCCCCTTGTCAAGCTCCTACAATGAGCAGTTCTTC.

V usage is TRBV18 and J usage is TRBJ1-6, with a weak D call TRBD1 (5 bases). The CDR3 totals 13 residues. Germline V CDR1 and CDR2: KGHSH, LQKENI. V gave up 6 bases and J gave up 7 bases, with 10 bases separating them. The CDR3 region has the DNA TGTGCCAGCTCTGGGGGAGAGAATTCACCCCTCCACTTT. The encoded protein is CASSGGENSPLHF.

This chain uses TRBV6-1 with TRBJ1-5, with unresolved D. The CDR3 loop spans 13 amino acids. The V end lost 6 bases, the J end lost 0 bases, and 6 bases lay between the germline ends. Germline loops: CDR1 MNHNS, CDR2 SASEGT. The CDR3 DNA sequence: TGTGCCAGCAGGTTGAATAGCAATCAGCCCCAGCATTTT. Its translation is CASRLNSNQPQHF.

In its sample, this clone was seen a few times. CDR3 sequence (DNA): TGCGCCGGCCGGGGTGTCGGGCCTTATAATTCACCCCTCCACTTT. Its translation is CAGRGVGPYNSPLHF. V and J are TRBV23-1 and TRBJ1-6; unclear D gene. TRBV23-1 is classed as an ORF, of uncertain function. Trimming shortened V by 11 bases and J by 4 bases, and 18 bases separated the two germline ends. The CDR3 is made up of 15 amino acids.

This clone was detected only once. The gene calls are TRBV4-2 and TRBJ2-3; 9 bases fit TRBD2. V gave up 2 bases and J gave up 4 bases; unmatched junction bases: 4. The CDR3 is 15 amino acids. The germline V gene encodes CDR1 LGHNA and CDR2 YNFKEQ. The CDR3 protein is CASSQPGLASDTQYF. The CDR3 nucleotides read TGTGCCAGCAGCCAACCGGGACTAGCCTCAGATACGCAGTATTTT.

The chain uses TRBV7-2 and TRBJ1-6, with D maybe TRBD1 (6 bases). The length of the CDR3 is 18 residues. Germline lookup yields CDR1 SGHTA and CDR2 FQGNSA. Trimming cost V 5 bases and J 0 bases, with 17 bases left between them. CDR3 loop: CASSQPGGPSSYNSPLHF. The CDR3 DNA follows: TGTGCCAGCAGCCAACCTGGGGGGCCGAGCTCCTATAATTCACCCCTCCACTTT. The whole variable domain, filled in from reference TRBV7-2 and TRBJ1-6, reads GAGVSQSPSNKVTEKGKDVELRCDPISGHTALYWYRQSLGQGLEFLIYFQGNSAPDKSGLPSDRFSAERTGGSVSTLTIQRTQQEDSAVYLCASSQPGGPSSYNSPLHFGNGTRLTVT.

The chain joins TRBV5-4 to TRBJ2-1; D is uncertain. Germline V gene lookup returns CDR1 SGHNT and CDR2 YYREEE (reference sequence). The length of the CDR3 is 15 residues. V was cut by 1 base and J by 5 bases, with 13 bases left in between. This chain's CDR3 is CASSLWGGLDNEQFF. The CDR3 region has the DNA TGTGCCAGCAGCTTGTGGGGTGGGCTCGACAATGAGCAGTTCTTC.

This chain joins TRBV5-1 and TRBJ2-5; D is tentatively TRBD1 or TRBD2 (6 bases each). V lost 4 bases and J 4 bases, leaving 14 bases between the germline ends. The CDR3 is 14 residues long. Germline CDR1 reads SGHRS; CDR2 reads YFSETQ. CDR3 DNA: TGCGCCAGCAGCCCCCGGGGGCTCGGAGAGACCCAGTACTTC. This gives the protein CASSPRGLGETQYF.

The chain has TRBV18 and TRBJ2-1, with 8 bases that match TRBD1. Germline V gene lookup returns CDR1 KGHSH and CDR2 LQKENI. CDR3 size: 15 residues. V dropped 4 bases and J dropped 1; count of bases not matched to a gene: 3. The CDR3 DNA sequence: TGTGCCAGCTCACAAGGACAGGGTTCCTACAATGAGCAGTTCTTC. Protein: CASSQGQGSYNEQFF. The complete variable domain, with remaining parts taken from reference TRBV18 and TRBJ2-1, reads NAGVMQNPRHLVRRRGQEARLRCSPMKGHSHVYWYRQLPEEGLKFMVYLQKENIIDESGMPKERFSAEFPKEGPSILRIQQVVRGDSAAYFCASSQGQGSYNEQFFGPGTRLTVL.

The gene calls are TRBV6-1 and TRBJ2-7; the D gene is possibly TRBD2 (7 bases). Trimming shortened V by 3 bases and J by 2 bases, and 20 bases separated the two germline ends. This CDR3 region has 17 residues. The germline CDR1 and CDR2 sequences are MNHNS and SASEGT. DNA of the CDR3: TGTGCCAGCAGTGAGGGATGGGGGGGCTCTCCAGCCTACGAGCAGTACTTC. Translated: CASSEGWGGSPAYEQYF.

J is TRBJ1-1 and V is TRBV5-1; no definite D call. V lost 0 bases and J lost 3, with 9 bases in between. There are 14 residues in the CDR3. Germline V lookup: CDR1 SGHRS, CDR2 YFSETQ. The CDR3 region is CASSLGQRYTEAFF. The CDR3 DNA reads as TGCGCCAGCAGCTTGGGGCAGCGCTACACTGAAGCTTTCTTT.

This clone appeared once. The chain uses TRBV9 and TRBJ1-6, with 7 bases aligning to TRBD1. The CDR3 spans 15 residues. Trimming cost V 0 bases and J 8 bases; bases outside gene matches: 5. Per the germline V gene, CDR1 is SGDLS and CDR2 is YYNGEE. CDR3 DNA sequence: TGTGCCAGCAGCGTAGAGGGGGCGCTCGATTCACCCCTCCACTTT. This gives the protein CASSVEGALDSPLHF. The complete variable domain, with remaining parts taken from reference TRBV9 and TRBJ1-6, reads DSGVTQTPKHLITATGQRVTLRCSPRSGDLSVYWYQQSLDQGLQFLIQYYNGEERAKGNILERFSAQQFPDLHSELNLSSLELGDSALYFCASSVEGALDSPLHFGNGTRLTVT.

V gene TRBV28 combines with J gene TRBJ1-1; D is ambiguous. The V end was cut by 5 bases, the J end by 2 bases, with 18 bases between. The CDR3 runs to 16 residues. Germline loops: CDR1 MDHEN, CDR2 SYDVKM. The CDR3 loop is CASSPHSGSLNTEAFF. CDR3 coding DNA: TGTGCCAGCAGTCCCCACAGTGGATCTCTAAACACTGAAGCTTTCTTT.

This sequence joins TRBV7-2 and TRBJ1-2; D unclear. The CDR3 spans 16 residues. Trimming removed 3 bases at V and 2 bases at J, with 16 bases between. CDR1 and CDR2 (germline): SGHTA, FQGNSA. CDR3 protein: CASSFISAAVNYGYTF. For the CDR3, the DNA is TGTGCCAGCAGCTTCATTTCAGCCGCCGTAAACTATGGCTACACCTTC.

V gene TRBV5-5 combines with J gene TRBJ1-2; D ambiguous. CDR3 size: 15 residues. CDR1 and CDR2 (germline): SGHKS, YYEKEE (reference sequence). Trimming left V 0 bases short and J 0 bases short, with 9 bases between. DNA of the CDR3: TGTGCCAGCAGCTTGGGCTGGCAGTCTAACTATGGCTACACCTTC. It encodes CASSLGWQSNYGYTF. Complete variable domain (other parts from reference TRBV5-5 and TRBJ1-2): DAGVTQSPTHLIKTRGQQVTLRCSPISGHKSVSWYQQVLGQGPQFIFQYYEKEERGRGNFPDRFSARQFPNYSSELNVNALLLGDSALYLCASSLGWQSNYGYTFGSGTRLTVV.

V is TRBV2 and J is TRBJ2-1; the D gene is possibly TRBD1 (6 bases). V gave up 6 bases and J gave up 15 bases, with 18 bases separating them. From germline, CDR1 is SNHLY and CDR2 FYNNEI. CDR3 length: 12 residues. The CDR3 loop reads CASSRDTLYAFF. The CDR3 bases are TGTGCCAGCAGCCGGGACACCCTATATGCGTTCTTC.

This rearrangement joins TRBV19 to TRBJ1-1; no firm D call. Germline V gives CDR1 LNHDA, CDR2 SQIVND (reference sequence). The CDR3 has 14 amino acids. V was trimmed by 1 base and J by 5 bases, leaving 11 bases between them. The CDR3 DNA reads TGTGCCAGTAGTATAGGCGTCACCGGGACTGAAGCTTTCTTT. Its protein is CASSIGVTGTEAFF. Drawing the rest from reference TRBV19 and TRBJ1-1, the complete variable domain is DGGITQSPKYLFRKEGQNVTLSCEQNLNHDAMYWYRQDPGQGLRLIYYSQIVNDFQKGDIAEGYSVSREKKESFPLTVTSAQKNPTAFYLCASSIGVTGTEAFFGQGTRLTVV.

The V gene is TRBV18, the J gene TRBJ2-3, with D possibly being TRBD1 (5 bases). Germline CDR1 and CDR2: KGHSH and LQKENI. The V end lost 2 bases, the J end lost 5 bases, and 8 bases lay between the germline ends. CDR3 length: 13 residues. The CDR3 is CASSPGDRDTQYF. The CDR3 region has the DNA TGTGCCAGCTCACCAGGCGACAGAGATACGCAGTATTTT.

V gene TRBV9 combines with J gene TRBJ2-7; 8 bases line up with TRBD1. V dropped 2 bases and J dropped 3; count of bases not matched to a gene: 7. The CDR3 consists of 15 residues. Looked up from germline, CDR1 is SGDLS and CDR2 is YYNGEE. The CDR3 sequence: CASSVLPGTGYEQYF. The CDR3 DNA reads TGTGCCAGCAGCGTCCTCCCCGGGACAGGCTACGAGCAGTACTTC.

V gene TRBV5-1 combines with J gene TRBJ1-6, with unresolved D. Per the germline V gene, CDR1 is SGHRS and CDR2 is YFSETQ. Trimming took off 5 bases at V and 8 bases at J, with 11 bases between the two ends. CDR3 length: 13 residues. The CDR3 is CASSLLVDSPLHF. The CDR3 DNA is TGCGCCAGCAGTTTATTGGTGGATTCACCCCTCCACTTT.

This clone appeared a single time. The gene calls are TRBV5-6 and TRBJ2-3; TRBD1 agrees at 9 bases. CDR1 and CDR2 from the germline V gene are SGHDT and YYEEEE. V dropped 2 bases and J dropped 2; count of bases not matched to a gene: 9. The CDR3 is 17 amino acids. The CDR3 region is CASSLIPGQGHTDTQYF. The CDR3 DNA is TGTGCCAGCAGCTTAATACCGGGACAGGGCCACACAGATACGCAGTATTTT. The full variable domain, in which reference TRBV5-6 and TRBJ2-3 provide the parts outside the CDR3, is DAGVTQSPTHLIKTRGQQVTLRCSPKSGHDTVSWYQQALGQGPQFIFQYYEEEERQRGNFPDRFSGHQFPNYSSELNVNALLLGDSALYLCASSLIPGQGHTDTQYFGPGTRLTVL.

This chain joins TRBV12-5 and TRBJ1-6, with 7 bases fitting TRBD1. CDR1 and CDR2 (germline): LGHNT, FRNRAP. V lost 3 bases and J lost 7; bases outside the gene matches: 3. The CDR3 sequence is 14 residues long. The CDR3 sequence: CASGLGTDNSPLHF. DNA for the CDR3: TGTGCTAGTGGTTTAGGGACAGACAATTCACCCCTCCACTTT. Together with reference TRBV12-5 and TRBJ1-6, the CDR3 gives the full variable domain: DARVTQTPRHKVTEMGQEVTMRCQPILGHNTVFWYRQTMMQGLELLAYFRNRAPLDDSGMPKDRFSAEMPDATLATLKIQPSEPRDSAVYFCASGLGTDNSPLHFGNGTRLTVT.

This rearrangement joins TRBV5-4 to TRBJ2-7; D remains unclear. Trimming shortened V by 0 bases and J by 5 bases, and 18 bases separated the two germline ends. Germline V gene data show CDR1 as SGHNT and CDR2 as YYREEE (reference sequence). The CDR3 contains 16 residues. The CDR3 DNA reads as TGTGCCAGCAGCTTGGGACCTGGGCCAGCCTTTGACGAGCAGTACTTC. Encoded protein: CASSLGPGPAFDEQYF. The full variable domain, completed using reference TRBV5-4 and TRBJ2-7, is ETGVTQSPTHLIKTRGQQVTLRCSSQSGHNTVSWYQQALGQGPQFIFQYYREEENGRGNFPPRFSGLQFPNYSSELNVNALELDDSALYLCASSLGPGPAFDEQYFGPGTRLTVT.